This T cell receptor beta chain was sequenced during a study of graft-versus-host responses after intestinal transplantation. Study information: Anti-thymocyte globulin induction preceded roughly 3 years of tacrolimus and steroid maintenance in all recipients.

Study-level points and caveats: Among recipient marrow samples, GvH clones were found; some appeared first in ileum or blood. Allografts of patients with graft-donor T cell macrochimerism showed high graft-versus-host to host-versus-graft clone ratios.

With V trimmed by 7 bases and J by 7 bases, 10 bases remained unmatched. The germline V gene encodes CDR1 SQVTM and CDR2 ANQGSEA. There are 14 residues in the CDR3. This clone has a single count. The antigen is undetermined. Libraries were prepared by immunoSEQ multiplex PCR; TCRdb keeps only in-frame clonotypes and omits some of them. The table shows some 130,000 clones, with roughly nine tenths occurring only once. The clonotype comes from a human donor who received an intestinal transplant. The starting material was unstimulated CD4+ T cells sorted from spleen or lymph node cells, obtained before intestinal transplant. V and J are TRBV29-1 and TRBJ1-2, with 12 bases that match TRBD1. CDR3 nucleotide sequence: TGCAGCGCCGGGACAGGGGGCAGTTATAGTGGCTACACCTTC. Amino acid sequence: CSAGTGGSYSGYTF.